This is a list of T cell receptor beta chains from one sample in a study of CD8+CD57+ T cells in acquired aplastic anemia. TCRdb itself ran the reads through MiXCR, one entry per CDR3 protein. The profile shows 250,000 to 350,000 distinct CDR3 sequences, approximately 56% of them singletons. Sequencing used sorted CD4+, CD8+, or CD8+CD57+ T cells (not recorded which) from PBMCs. The receptors were sampled from a human donor with severe aplastic anemia or a healthy control (not recorded which). Each CDR3 is given with its conserved first and last residue. D genes are given only for firm matches. Clone sizes are given selectively: once, few, many, or a class where the clone is expanded.

NA	TRBV7-9	NA	TRBJ1-1	13	CASSFSPSTEAFF	TGTGCCAGCAGCTTCTCGCCGAGCACTGAAGCTTTCTTT
few	TRBV24-1	NA	TRBJ1-1	16	CATYPGLKGNITEAFF	TGTGCCACCTATCCGGGACTTAAAGGGAACATCACTGAAGCTTTCTTT
NA	TRBV29-1	NA	TRBJ2-1	17	CSVEDPRGSHHYNEQFF	TGCAGCGTTGAAGATCCGAGGGGTAGCCACCACTACAATGAGCAGTTCTTC
many	TRBV7-6	TRBD2	TRBJ2-1	15	CASSLVAGGSNEQFF	TGTGCCAGCAGCTTAGTAGCGGGGGGGTCCAATGAGCAGTTCTTC
NA	TRBV20-1	NA	TRBJ2-1	13	CSARDRLYNEQFF	TGCAGTGCTAGGGACAGACTATACAATGAGCAGTTCTTC
NA	TRBV12-3/TRBV12-4	NA	TRBJ2-7	16	CASSLAVGAGSYEQYF	TGTGCCAGCAGTTTAGCGGTCGGGGCCGGCTCCTACGAGCAGTACTTC
many	TRBV6-2/TRBV6-3	TRBD1	TRBJ1-5	16	CASSQYRGFTNQPQHF	TGTGCCAGCAGTCAATACAGGGGTTTCACCAATCAGCCCCAGCATTTT
once	TRBV10-3	TRBD1	TRBJ2-7	15	CAISDPGTGTYEQYF	TGTGCCATCAGTGATCCCGGGACAGGGACCTACGAGCAGTACTTC
NA	TRBV2	TRBD2	TRBJ2-2	15	CASSGLAGVSGELFF	TGTGCCAGCAGCGGACTAGCGGGAGTGTCCGGGGAGCTGTTTTTT
NA	TRBV10-3	TRBD2	TRBJ2-3	18	CAISFTSGGEENTDTQYF	TGTGCCATCAGTTTCACTAGCGGGGGGGAGGAGAACACAGATACGCAGTATTTT
many	TRBV5-1	TRBD2	TRBJ2-1	14	CASSRGGTINEQFF	TGCGCCAGCAGCCGGGGGGGGACTATCAATGAGCAGTTCTTC
many	TRBV18	NA	TRBJ1-3	14	CASSTDSSGNTIYF	TGTGCCAGCTCAACGGACAGTTCTGGAAACACCATATATTTT
once	TRBV9	NA	TRBJ2-7	12	CAGSATGDEQYF	TGTGCCGGCAGCGCCACGGGGGACGAGCAGTACTTC
once	TRBV20-1	NA	TRBJ1-2	13	CSARSPTNYGYTF	TGCAGTGCAAGATCGCCGACTAACTATGGCTACACCTTC
NA	TRBV10-3	NA	TRBJ1-6	15	CAISESQGNNSPLHF	TGTGCCATCAGTGAGTCGCAGGGCAATAATTCACCCCTCCACTTT
many	TRBV9	NA	TRBJ2-1	14	CASSAGQGNNEQFF	TGTGCCAGCAGCGCGGGGCAGGGGAACAATGAGCAGTTCTTC
NA	TRBV6-5	NA	TRBJ2-7	14	CASSYGSGQGEQYF	TGTGCCAGCAGTTACGGCTCAGGACAAGGCGAGCAGTACTTC
NA	TRBV6-1	NA	TRBJ2-7	11	CASREDYEQYF	TGTGCCAGCCGGGAAGACTACGAGCAGTACTTC
many	TRBV19	TRBD1	TRBJ1-5	14	CASSSQTGRQPQHF	TGTGCCAGTAGTTCCCAGACAGGGAGGCAGCCCCAGCATTTT
many	TRBV20-1	NA	TRBJ1-3	14	CSARSVYSGNTIYF	TGCAGTGCTAGATCCGTGTACTCTGGAAACACCATATATTTT
once	TRBV20-1	TRBD2	TRBJ2-1	14	CSARGTSGEEEQFF	TGCAGTGCTAGGGGGACTAGCGGGGAGGAGGAGCAGTTCTTC
NA	TRBV7-2	TRBD2	TRBJ2-1	20	CASSLGRRLAGGPSYNEQFF	TGTGCCAGCAGCTTAGGTCGTCGACTAGCGGGGGGGCCCTCCTACAATGAGCAGTTCTTC
NA	TRBV15	NA	TRBJ1-1	14	CATSRDQVAIEAFF	TGTGCCACCAGCAGAGATCAGGTAGCTATTGAAGCTTTCTTT
many	TRBV5-1	TRBD2	TRBJ2-2	16	CASSHGLAGGTGELFF	TGCGCCAGCAGCCACGGACTAGCGGGGGGCACCGGGGAGCTGTTTTTT
NA	TRBV7-9	NA	TRBJ2-1	15	CASSFLGSSYNEQFF	TGTGCCAGCAGCTTTTTGGGGAGCTCCTACAATGAGCAGTTCTTC
many	TRBV20-1	NA	TRBJ2-3	13	CSATGELTDTQYF	TGCAGTGCTACAGGAGAACTCACAGATACGCAGTATTTT
NA	TRBV7-9	NA	TRBJ1-2	13	CASSQDSAYGYTF	TGCGCCAGCAGCCAAGATTCTGCTTATGGCTACACCTTC
many	TRBV9	TRBD2	TRBJ2-1	19	CASSVALAGGRLSYNEQFF	TGTGCCAGCAGCGTAGCACTAGCGGGGGGTCGGCTCTCCTACAATGAGCAGTTCTTC
NA	TRBV20-1	NA	TRBJ2-7	12	CSARRPTYEQYF	TGCAGTGCTAGACGACCCACCTACGAGCAGTACTTC
NA	TRBV24-1	NA	TRBJ2-1	13	CATSDNRYNEQFF	TGTGCCACCAGTGATAACAGGTACAATGAGCAGTTCTTC
NA	TRBV2	NA	TRBJ2-7	12	CASMGGRYEQYF	TGTGCCAGCATGGGCGGACGCTACGAGCAGTACTTC
many	TRBV7-9	NA	TRBJ2-7	12	CASSWRNYEQYF	TGTGCCAGCAGCTGGCGGAACTACGAGCAGTACTTC
NA	TRBV24-1	TRBD1	TRBJ1-5	14	CATRQDRGNQPQHF	TGTGCCACCAGGCAGGACAGGGGGAATCAGCCCCAGCATTTT
NA	TRBV19	TRBD1	TRBJ1-1	17	CASSPTDRGRGNTEAFF	TGTGCCAGTAGTCCCACCGACAGGGGTAGAGGGAACACTGAAGCTTTCTTT
NA	TRBV11-3	NA	TRBJ1-1	15	CASSRGLATIPEAFF	TGTGCCAGCAGTCGGGGGCTCGCTACTATTCCTGAAGCTTTCTTT
many	TRBV19	TRBD1	TRBJ2-3	14	CASSIETGANTQYF	TGTGCCAGTAGTATCGAGACAGGGGCGAATACGCAGTATTTT
few	TRBV5-1	NA	TRBJ1-6	14	CASSLGSGNSPLHF	TGCGCCAGCAGCTTGGGTTCGGGGAATTCACCCCTCCACTTT
many	TRBV9	TRBD1	TRBJ1-1	12	CASKGANTEAFF	TGTGCCAGCAAGGGGGCGAACACTGAAGCTTTCTTT
NA	TRBV29-1	NA	TRBJ2-2	13	CSGARVYTGELFF	TGCAGCGGTGCCAGGGTTTACACCGGGGAGCTGTTTTTT
NA	TRBV11-2	NA	TRBJ2-7	16	CASRSLRSNRSYEQYF	TGTGCCAGCCGCTCCCTCCGCTCAAACCGGTCCTACGAGCAGTACTTC
NA	TRBV12-3/TRBV12-4	TRBD1	TRBJ1-6	15	CASSLDSGGNSPLHF	TGTGCCAGCAGTTTAGATTCAGGGGGCAATTCACCCCTCCACTTT
NA	TRBV14	NA	TRBJ2-3	13	CASSQGGRDTQYF	TGTGCCAGCAGCCAAGGGGGGCGGGATACGCAGTATTTT
few	TRBV28	NA	TRBJ2-4	14	CASSPGGAKNIQYF	TGTGCCAGCAGCCCCGGGGGCGCCAAAAACATTCAGTACTTC
NA	TRBV29-1	NA	TRBJ2-7	11	CSVGGPLEQYF	TGCAGCGTTGGGGGTCCACTCGAGCAGTACTTC
many	TRBV20-1	NA	TRBJ2-5	15	CSARDITDVKETQYF	TGCAGTGCTAGAGATATCACCGATGTTAAAGAGACCCAGTACTTC
NA	TRBV10-3	NA	TRBJ2-2	16	CAIRGLAVQNTGELFF	TGTGCCATCAGGGGATTAGCGGTTCAAAACACCGGGGAGCTGTTTTTT
many	TRBV9	NA	TRBJ1-4	17	CASSVTHEQLPNEKLFF	TGTGCCAGCAGCGTGACCCACGAACAGTTACCGAATGAAAAACTGTTTTTT